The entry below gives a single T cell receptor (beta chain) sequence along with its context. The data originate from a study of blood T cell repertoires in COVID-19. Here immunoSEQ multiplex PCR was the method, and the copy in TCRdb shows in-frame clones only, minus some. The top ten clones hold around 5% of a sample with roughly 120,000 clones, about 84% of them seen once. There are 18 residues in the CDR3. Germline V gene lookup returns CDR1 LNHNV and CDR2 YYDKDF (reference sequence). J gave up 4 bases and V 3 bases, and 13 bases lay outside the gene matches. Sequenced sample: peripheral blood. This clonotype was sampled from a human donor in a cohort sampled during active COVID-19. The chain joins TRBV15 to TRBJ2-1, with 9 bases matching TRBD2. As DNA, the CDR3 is TGTGCCACCAGCAGGGACCCTTCCGGACTAGCGCCTTACAATGAGCAGTTCTTC. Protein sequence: CATSRDPSGLAPYNEQFF.